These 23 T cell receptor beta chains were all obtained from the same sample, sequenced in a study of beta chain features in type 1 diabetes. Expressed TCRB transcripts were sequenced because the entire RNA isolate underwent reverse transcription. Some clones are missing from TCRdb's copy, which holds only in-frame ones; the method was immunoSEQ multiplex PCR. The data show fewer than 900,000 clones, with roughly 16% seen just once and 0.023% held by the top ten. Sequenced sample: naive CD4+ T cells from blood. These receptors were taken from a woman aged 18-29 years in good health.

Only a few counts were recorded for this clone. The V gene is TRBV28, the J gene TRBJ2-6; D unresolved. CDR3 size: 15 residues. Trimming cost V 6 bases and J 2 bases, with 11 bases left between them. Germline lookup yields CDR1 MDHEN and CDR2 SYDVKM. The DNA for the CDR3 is TGTGCCAGCAGAAACTCAAGCCCTGGGGCCAACGTCCTGACTTTC. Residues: CASRNSSPGANVLTF.

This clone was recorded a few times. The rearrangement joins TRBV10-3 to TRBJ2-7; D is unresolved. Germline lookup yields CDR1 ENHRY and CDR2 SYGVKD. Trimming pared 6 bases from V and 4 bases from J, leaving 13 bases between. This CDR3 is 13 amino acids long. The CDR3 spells CAIRNGRAYEQYF. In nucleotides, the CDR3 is TGTGCCATCAGAAACGGACGGGCTTACGAGCAGTACTTC.

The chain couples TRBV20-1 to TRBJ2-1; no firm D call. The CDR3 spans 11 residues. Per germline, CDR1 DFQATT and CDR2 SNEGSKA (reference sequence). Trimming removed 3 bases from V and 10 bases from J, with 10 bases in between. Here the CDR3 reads CSASSFGEQFF. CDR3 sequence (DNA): TGCAGTGCTAGCAGTTTTGGGGAGCAGTTCTTC.

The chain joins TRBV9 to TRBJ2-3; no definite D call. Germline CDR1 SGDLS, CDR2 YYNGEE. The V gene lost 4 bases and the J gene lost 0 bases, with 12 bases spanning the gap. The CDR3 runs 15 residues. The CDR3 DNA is TGTGCCAGCAGCCCCCGGGCCCCTAGCACAGATACGCAGTATTTT. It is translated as CASSPRAPSTDTQYF. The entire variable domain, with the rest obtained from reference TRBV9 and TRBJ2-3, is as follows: DSGVTQTPKHLITATGQRVTLRCSPRSGDLSVYWYQQSLDQGLQFLIQYYNGEERAKGNILERFSAQQFPDLHSELNLSSLELGDSALYFCASSPRAPSTDTQYFGPGTRLTVL.

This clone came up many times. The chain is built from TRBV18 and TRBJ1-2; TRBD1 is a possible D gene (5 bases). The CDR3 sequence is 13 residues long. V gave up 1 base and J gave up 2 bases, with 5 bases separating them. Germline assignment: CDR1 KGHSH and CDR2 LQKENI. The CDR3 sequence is CASSPQGNYGYTF. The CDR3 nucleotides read TGTGCCAGCTCACCACAGGGGAACTATGGCTACACCTTC.

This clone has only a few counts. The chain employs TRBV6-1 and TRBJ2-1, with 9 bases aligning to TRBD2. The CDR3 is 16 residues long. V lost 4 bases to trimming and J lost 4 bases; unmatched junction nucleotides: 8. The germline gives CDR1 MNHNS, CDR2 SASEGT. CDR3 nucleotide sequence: TGTGCCAGCAGTGCCGAGCCGAGCGGGAGGTACAATGAGCAGTTCTTC. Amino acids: CASSAEPSGRYNEQFF.

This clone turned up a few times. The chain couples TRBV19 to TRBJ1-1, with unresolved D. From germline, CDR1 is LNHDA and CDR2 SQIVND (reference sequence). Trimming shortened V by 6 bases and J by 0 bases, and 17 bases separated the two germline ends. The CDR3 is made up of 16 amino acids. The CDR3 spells CASSPYLELMNTEAFF. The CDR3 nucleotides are TGTGCCAGTAGCCCCTACCTGGAGCTAATGAACACTGAAGCTTTCTTT.

CDR3 DNA: TGTGCCAGCAGTGAACGGACTAGCGGGAGGGCCTATGAGCAGTTCTTC. Translating gives CASSERTSGRAYEQFF. V usage is TRBV25-1 and J usage is TRBJ2-1; 15 nucleotides line up with TRBD2. Germline V gene lookup returns CDR1 MGHDK and CDR2 SYGVNS. J gave up 8 bases and V 2 bases, and 4 bases lay outside the gene matches. The CDR3 runs to 16 residues.

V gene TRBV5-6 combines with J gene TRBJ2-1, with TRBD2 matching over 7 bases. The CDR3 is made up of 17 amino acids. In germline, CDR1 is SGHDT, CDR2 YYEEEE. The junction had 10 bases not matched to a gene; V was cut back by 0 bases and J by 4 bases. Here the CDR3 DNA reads TGTGCCAGCAGCTTGGCCGTAGGGAGGGGTCCATACAATGAGCAGTTCTTC. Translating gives CASSLAVGRGPYNEQFF.

As DNA, the CDR3 is TGTGCCATACGGGAGGCTTTCTTT. This translates into CAIREAFF. The chain joins TRBV19 to TRBJ1-1; D is unresolved. V gave up 10 bases and J gave up 11 bases, with 8 bases separating them. This CDR3 has 8 amino acids. Germline values: CDR1 LNHDA, CDR2 SQIVND (reference sequence). Full variable domain (rest looked up from reference TRBV19 and TRBJ1-1): DGGITQSPKYLFRKEGQNVTLSCEQNLNHDAMYWYRQDPGQGLRLIYYSQIVNDFQKGDIAEGYSVSREKKESFPLTVTSAQKNPTAFYLCAIREAFFGQGTRLTVV.

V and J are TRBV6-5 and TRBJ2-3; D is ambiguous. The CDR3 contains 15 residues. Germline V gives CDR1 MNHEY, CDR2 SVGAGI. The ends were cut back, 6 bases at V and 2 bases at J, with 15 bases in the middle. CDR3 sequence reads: CASRGPTPITDTQYF. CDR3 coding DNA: TGTGCCAGCAGGGGCCCTACCCCAATCACAGATACGCAGTATTTT.

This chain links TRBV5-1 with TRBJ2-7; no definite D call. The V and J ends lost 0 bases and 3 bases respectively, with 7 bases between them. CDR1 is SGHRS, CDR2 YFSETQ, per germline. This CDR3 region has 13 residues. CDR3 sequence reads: CASSLVGGYEQYF. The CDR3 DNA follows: TGCGCCAGCAGCTTGGTAGGCGGCTACGAGCAGTACTTC.

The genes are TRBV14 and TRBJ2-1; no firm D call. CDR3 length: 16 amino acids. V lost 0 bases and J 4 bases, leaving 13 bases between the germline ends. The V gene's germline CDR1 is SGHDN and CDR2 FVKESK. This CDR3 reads CASSQEADREYNEQFF. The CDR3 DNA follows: TGTGCCAGCAGCCAAGAGGCTGACCGCGAATACAATGAGCAGTTCTTC.

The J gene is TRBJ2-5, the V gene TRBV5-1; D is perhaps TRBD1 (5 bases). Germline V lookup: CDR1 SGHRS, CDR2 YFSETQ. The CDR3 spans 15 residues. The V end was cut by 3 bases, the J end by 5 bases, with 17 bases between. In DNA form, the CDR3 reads TGCGCCAGCAGCTCGGTCTCCGGTCCAGGGGAGACCCAGTACTTC. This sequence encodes CASSSVSGPGETQYF.

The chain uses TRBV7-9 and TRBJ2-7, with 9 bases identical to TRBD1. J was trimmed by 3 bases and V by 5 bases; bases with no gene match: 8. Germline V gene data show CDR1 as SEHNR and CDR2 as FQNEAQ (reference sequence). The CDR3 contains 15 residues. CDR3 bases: TGTGCCAGCAGCCAGGGGACAGGGTTTATCTACGAGCAGTACTTC. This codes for CASSQGTGFIYEQYF.

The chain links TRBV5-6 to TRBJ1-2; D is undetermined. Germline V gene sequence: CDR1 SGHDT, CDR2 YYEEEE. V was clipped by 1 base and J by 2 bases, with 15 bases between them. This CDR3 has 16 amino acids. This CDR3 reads CASSLSGIRENYGYTF. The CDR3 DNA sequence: TGTGCCAGCAGCTTGTCTGGCATCCGGGAGAACTATGGCTACACCTTC.

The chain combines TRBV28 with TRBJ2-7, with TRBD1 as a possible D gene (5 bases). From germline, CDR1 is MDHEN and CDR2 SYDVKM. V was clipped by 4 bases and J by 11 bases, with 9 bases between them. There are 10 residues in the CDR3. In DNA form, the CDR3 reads TGTGCCAGCAGTTCGACAGAGAAGTACTTC. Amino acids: CASSSTEKYF.

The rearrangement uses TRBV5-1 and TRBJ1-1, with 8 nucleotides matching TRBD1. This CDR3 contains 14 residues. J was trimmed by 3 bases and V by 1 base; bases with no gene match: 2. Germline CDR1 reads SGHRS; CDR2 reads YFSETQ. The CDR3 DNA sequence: TGCGCCAGCAGCTTGCAGGGGGCGGACACTGAAGCTTTCTTT. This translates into CASSLQGADTEAFF.

Written as DNA, the CDR3 is TGTGCCAGTAGCGGACCAGGATACGAGCAGTACTTC. As protein: CASSGPGYEQYF. The chain is built from TRBV19 and TRBJ2-7, with D uncertain. The germline V gene has CDR1 LNHDA and CDR2 SQIVND (reference sequence). The CDR3 extends over 12 amino acids. V was pared by 6 bases and J by 4 bases, with 10 bases between.

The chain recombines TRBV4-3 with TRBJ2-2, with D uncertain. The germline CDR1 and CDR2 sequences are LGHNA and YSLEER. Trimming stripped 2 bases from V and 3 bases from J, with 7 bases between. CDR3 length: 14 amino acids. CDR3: CASSQWGYTGELFF. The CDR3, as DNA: TGCGCCAGCAGCCAATGGGGTTACACCGGGGAGCTGTTTTTT.

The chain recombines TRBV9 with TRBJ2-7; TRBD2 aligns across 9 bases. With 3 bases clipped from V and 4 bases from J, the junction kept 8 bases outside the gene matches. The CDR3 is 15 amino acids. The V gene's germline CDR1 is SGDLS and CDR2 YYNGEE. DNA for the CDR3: TGTGCCAGCAGCGCGCAACCTAGCGGGAAATACGAGCAGTACTTC. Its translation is CASSAQPSGKYEQYF.

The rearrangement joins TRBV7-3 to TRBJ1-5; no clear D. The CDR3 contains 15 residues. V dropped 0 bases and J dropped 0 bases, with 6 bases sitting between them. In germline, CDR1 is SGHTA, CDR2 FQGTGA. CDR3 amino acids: CASSLTGGSNQPQHF. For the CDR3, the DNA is TGTGCCAGCAGCTTAACAGGTGGTAGCAATCAGCCCCAGCATTTT.

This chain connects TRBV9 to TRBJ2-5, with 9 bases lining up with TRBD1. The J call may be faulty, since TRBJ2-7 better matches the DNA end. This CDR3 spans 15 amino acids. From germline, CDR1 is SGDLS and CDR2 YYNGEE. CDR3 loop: CASSTSGTGIYEQYF. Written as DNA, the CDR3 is TGTGCCAGCAGCACCTCCGGGACAGGGATTTACGAGCAGTACTTC.